The present T cell receptor beta chain was sequenced within a study of molecular identifiers for immune sequencing clone quantification. Methods described previously were used for bulk TCR libraries, and listed TCR primers were applied. TCRdb itself ran the PCR reads through MiXCR, one entry per CDR3 protein. This sample has 40,000 to 45,000 distinct CDR3 sequences, with about 19% found just once. Trimming pared 5 bases from V and 2 bases from J, leaving 11 bases between. The CDR3 sequence is 14 residues long. The germline V gene has CDR1 MDHEN and CDR2 SYDVKM. This clonotype was seen ten or more times.

This sequence joins TRBV28 and TRBJ2-3; maybe TRBD2 (7 bases). The sequence derives from a human donor in good health. Some libraries in this study had Jurkat cell RNA spiked in. The sequenced sample was naive CD8+ T cells from blood, with Jurkat cell RNA spiked in. Noted subset: FACS-sorted CD8+CD4-CCR7+CD45RA+ naive T cells. The CDR3 region is CASSDGGPTDTQYF. The CDR3 nucleotides are TGTGCCAGCAGTGACGGGGGGCCCACAGATACGCAGTATTTT.